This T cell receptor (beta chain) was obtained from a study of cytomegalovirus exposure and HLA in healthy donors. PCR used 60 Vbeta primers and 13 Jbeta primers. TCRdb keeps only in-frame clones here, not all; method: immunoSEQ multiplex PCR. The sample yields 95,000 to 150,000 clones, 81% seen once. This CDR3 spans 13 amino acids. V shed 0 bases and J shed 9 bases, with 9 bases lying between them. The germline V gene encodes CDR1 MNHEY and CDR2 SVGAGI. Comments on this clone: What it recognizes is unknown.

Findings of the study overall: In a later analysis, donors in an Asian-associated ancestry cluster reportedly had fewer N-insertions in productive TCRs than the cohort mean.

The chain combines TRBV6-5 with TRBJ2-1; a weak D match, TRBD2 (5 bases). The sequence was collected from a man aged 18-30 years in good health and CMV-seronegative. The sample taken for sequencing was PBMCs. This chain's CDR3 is CASSYSLASEQFF. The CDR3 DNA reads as TGTGCCAGCAGTTACTCGCTAGCATCTGAGCAGTTCTTC.